These T cell receptor beta chains were read from a single sample in a study of cytomegalovirus exposure and HLA in healthy donors. Libraries were prepared by immunoSEQ multiplex PCR; TCRdb keeps only in-frame clonotypes and omits some of them. Seen here are about 250,000 clones, less than 90% observed once, and the top ten hold around 12%. The material sequenced was PBMCs. These receptors all stem from a man between 18 and 35 years old in good health and CMV-seropositive. Both conserved end residues are part of each CDR3. Each record gives: clone size, V gene, D gene, J gene, CDR3 DNA, CDR3 protein. D genes are given only for firm matches. Size is stated for part of the rows, as once, few or many counts, or as a class when the clone is expanded.

size: NA
V: TRBV5-6
D: NA
J: TRBJ1-2
DNA: TGTGCCAGCAGCTTGGTTAGTTTGCGGATAGGGTATGGCTACACCTTC
CDR3: CASSLVSLRIGYGYTF

size: NA
V: TRBV2
D: TRBD1
J: TRBJ2-2
DNA: TGTGCCAGCAGAAAGACAGGGGGCGGTGGCACCGGGGAGCTGTTTTTT
CDR3: CASRKTGGGGTGELFF

size: once
V: TRBV30
D: TRBD1
J: TRBJ1-2
DNA: TGTGCCTCGAACAGGGGGCGAGGAGGCTACACCTTC
CDR3: CASNRGRGGYTF

size: NA
V: TRBV5-1
D: NA
J: TRBJ2-7
DNA: TGCGCCAGCAGCTTGGCGGGAGTAGGGGAGCAGTACTTC
CDR3: CASSLAGVGEQYF

size: once
V: TRBV4-1
D: TRBD1
J: TRBJ1-4
DNA: TGCGCCAGCAGCCAAGATTGGACAGGCCTATGGAAAGAACTGTTTTTT
CDR3: CASSQDWTGLWKELFF

size: few
V: TRBV6-5
D: TRBD1
J: TRBJ2-5
DNA: TGTGCCAGCAGTTACTCGCTCATAGACAGGGAAGAGACCCAGTACTTC
CDR3: CASSYSLIDREETQYF

size: NA
V: TRBV28
D: NA
J: TRBJ2-3
DNA: TGTGCCAGCAGTTTTGTTAGCGTTGGCACAGATACGCAGTATTTT
CDR3: CASSFVSVGTDTQYF

size: few
V: TRBV6-6
D: TRBD1
J: TRBJ1-1
DNA: TGTGCCAGCAGTTTCAACAGGGGAAACACTGAAGCTTTCTTT
CDR3: CASSFNRGNTEAFF

size: NA
V: TRBV28
D: NA
J: TRBJ1-1
DNA: TGTGCCAGCAGTCCCCAGGCCTTGAACACTGAAGCTTTCTTT
CDR3: CASSPQALNTEAFF

size: few
V: TRBV5-1
D: NA
J: TRBJ1-1
DNA: TGCGCCAGCAGGGTAACAGGGAGCGGTGAAGCTTTCTTT
CDR3: CASRVTGSGEAFF

size: NA
V: TRBV15
D: NA
J: TRBJ1-2
DNA: TGTGCCACCAGCAAAGGACAGACATTCACCTATGGCTACACCTTC
CDR3: CATSKGQTFTYGYTF

size: NA
V: TRBV4-2
D: TRBD2
J: TRBJ2-3
DNA: TGTGCCAGCAGCCAGCTCACTAGCGGGGTAGAGGAACGGGCAGATACGCAGTATTTT
CDR3: CASSQLTSGVEERADTQYF

size: NA
V: TRBV9
D: NA
J: TRBJ2-2
DNA: TGTGCCAGCAGCGTAGGCGGGACGGGGACCGGGGAGCTGTTTTTT
CDR3: CASSVGGTGTGELFF

size: once
V: TRBV6-1
D: NA
J: TRBJ2-7
DNA: TGTGCCAGCATCGATTGGTCTAGTCGCTACGAGCAGTACTTC
CDR3: CASIDWSSRYEQYF

size: NA
V: TRBV2
D: NA
J: TRBJ1-1
DNA: TGTGCCAGCAGTGAACTCGGGGGGCAGGGCACTGAAGCTTTCTTT
CDR3: CASSELGGQGTEAFF

size: NA
V: TRBV6-5
D: TRBD1
J: TRBJ2-1
DNA: TGTGCCATAGGCCGACAGGGCCTCTCCTACAATGAGCAGTTCTTC
CDR3: CAIGRQGLSYNEQFF

size: NA
V: TRBV4-2
D: NA
J: TRBJ2-1
DNA: TGTGCCAGCAGCCAAGAAGTCAGACGTGGCTCCTACAATGAGCAGTTCTTC
CDR3: CASSQEVRRGSYNEQFF

size: NA
V: TRBV6-5
D: NA
J: TRBJ1-5
DNA: TGTGCCAGCAGTTACGACAATAGCAATCAGCCCCAGCATTTT
CDR3: CASSYDNSNQPQHF

size: NA
V: TRBV7-2
D: NA
J: TRBJ1-5
DNA: TGTGCCAGCAGCTTAGGAACCCAGCCCCAGCATTTT
CDR3: CASSLGTQPQHF

size: few
V: TRBV2
D: NA
J: TRBJ2-7
DNA: TGTGCCACCCGCAGGGGAGACTACGAGCAGTACTTC
CDR3: CATRRGDYEQYF

size: NA
V: TRBV29-1
D: TRBD1
J: TRBJ1-2
DNA: TGCAGCGTTGAAGAATTAATAAGTTTACAGGGGGTCTATGGCTACACCTTC
CDR3: CSVEELISLQGVYGYTF

size: NA
V: TRBV4-3
D: NA
J: TRBJ2-7
DNA: TGCGCCAGCAGCCAAGATCTGACAGTCTCCTACGAGCAGTACTTC
CDR3: CASSQDLTVSYEQYF

size: NA
V: TRBV2
D: TRBD2
J: TRBJ2-1
DNA: TGTGCCAGCAGCCCCGGGGTAGCGGGAGGGGATAATGAGCAGTTCTTC
CDR3: CASSPGVAGGDNEQFF

size: NA
V: TRBV5-1
D: NA
J: TRBJ2-2
DNA: TGCGCCAGCAGCTTGCAACGGGACTGGGGGTACGCCGGGGAGCTGTTTTTT
CDR3: CASSLQRDWGYAGELFF

size: NA
V: TRBV2
D: TRBD1
J: TRBJ1-2
DNA: TGTGCCAGCAGTTCCCGACAGGGACTCTCTAACTATGGCTACACCTTC
CDR3: CASSSRQGLSNYGYTF

size: NA
V: TRBV4-2
D: TRBD2
J: TRBJ2-1
DNA: TGTGCCAGCAGCCCATCTAGCGGGAGGAGGAATGAGCAGTTCTTC
CDR3: CASSPSSGRRNEQFF

size: NA
V: TRBV27
D: TRBD1
J: TRBJ2-7
DNA: TGTGCCAGCAGTTCCGCCGGGACAGGGCTACACGAGCAGTACTTC
CDR3: CASSSAGTGLHEQYF

size: NA
V: TRBV5-1
D: TRBD2
J: TRBJ2-2
DNA: TGCGCCAGCATCGTGAAGCGGGAGAGGTCCGGGGAGCTGTTTTTT
CDR3: CASIVKRERSGELFF

size: NA
V: TRBV2
D: NA
J: TRBJ2-2
DNA: TGTGCCAGCAGCCGCCAACGGGGGTCGGGGGCGAACACCGGGGAGCTGTTTTTT
CDR3: CASSRQRGSGANTGELFF

size: NA
V: TRBV5-4
D: TRBD2
J: TRBJ2-7
DNA: TGTGCCAGCAGCTTAATAGCGGGGGAGAAAGAGCAGTACTTC
CDR3: CASSLIAGEKEQYF

size: NA
V: TRBV7-9
D: NA
J: TRBJ2-7
DNA: TGTGCCAGCAGCCACCCTAGGAGCTCCTACGAGCAGTACTTC
CDR3: CASSHPRSSYEQYF

size: NA
V: TRBV4-1
D: NA
J: TRBJ1-1
DNA: TGCGCCAGCAGCCAAGATTGGGACGGTATCAAGAACACTGAAGCTTTCTTT
CDR3: CASSQDWDGIKNTEAFF

size: NA
V: TRBV7-9
D: NA
J: TRBJ2-7
DNA: TGTGCCAGCAGCCCAGGGGTGGGGCTTGGGGAGCAGTACTTC
CDR3: CASSPGVGLGEQYF

size: NA
V: TRBV5-1
D: NA
J: TRBJ1-1
DNA: TGCGCCAGCAGCACAGGGAGAACTGAAGCTTTCTTT
CDR3: CASSTGRTEAFF

size: once
V: TRBV2
D: TRBD2
J: TRBJ2-1
DNA: TGTGCCAGCAGTGAAGGCGGGCTAGCGGGAGTCATATCCTACAATGAGCAGTTCTTC
CDR3: CASSEGGLAGVISYNEQFF

size: once
V: TRBV9
D: TRBD2
J: TRBJ2-7
DNA: TGTGCCAGCAGCGTGGGCCCCTTAGCGGGAAGATCCTACGAGCAGTACTTC
CDR3: CASSVGPLAGRSYEQYF

size: NA
V: TRBV7-9
D: TRBD1
J: TRBJ2-2
DNA: TGTGCCAGCAGCCCCCCGACAGGGAACGGGGAGCTGTTTTTT
CDR3: CASSPPTGNGELFF

size: once
V: TRBV5-1
D: NA
J: TRBJ2-1
DNA: TGCGCCAGCAGCTTGGCCTTCATCAATGAGCAGTTCTTC
CDR3: CASSLAFINEQFF

size: NA
V: TRBV7-9
D: TRBD1
J: TRBJ2-7
DNA: TGTGCCAGCAGCTTAACGACAGGGCCCACCTACGAGCAGTACTTC
CDR3: CASSLTTGPTYEQYF

size: NA
V: TRBV10-3
D: NA
J: TRBJ2-3
DNA: TGTGCCATCGCCCAGGAGGCCTTCAGGGATACGCAGTATTTT
CDR3: CAIAQEAFRDTQYF

size: NA
V: TRBV7-2
D: NA
J: TRBJ1-2
DNA: TGTGCCAGCAGCCCCCGGCCTAACTATGGCTACACCTTC
CDR3: CASSPRPNYGYTF